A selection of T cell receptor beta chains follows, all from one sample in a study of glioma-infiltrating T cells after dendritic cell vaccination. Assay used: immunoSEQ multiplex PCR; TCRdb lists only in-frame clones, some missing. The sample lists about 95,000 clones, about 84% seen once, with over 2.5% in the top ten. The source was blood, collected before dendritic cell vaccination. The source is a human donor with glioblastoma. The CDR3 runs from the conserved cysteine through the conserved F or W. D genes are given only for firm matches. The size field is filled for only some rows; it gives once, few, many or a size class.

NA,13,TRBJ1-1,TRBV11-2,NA,TGTGCCAGCAGCTCTCTAAGGGGCACTGAAGCTTTCTTT,CASSSLRGTEAFF
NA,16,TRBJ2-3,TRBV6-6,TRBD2,TGTGCCAGCAGCACCCCCCGAGCGGGGGGCACAGATACGCAGTATTTT,CASSTPRAGGTDTQYF
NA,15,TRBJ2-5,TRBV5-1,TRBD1,TGCGCCAGCAGCTTGGAGGGGGCTCGGAAAGAGACCCAGTACTTC,CASSLEGARKETQYF
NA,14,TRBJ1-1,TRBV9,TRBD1,TGTGCCAGCAGCGTGACAGGGTCGAACACTGAAGCTTTCTTT,CASSVTGSNTEAFF
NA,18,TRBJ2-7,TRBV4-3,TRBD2,TGCGCCAGCAGCCAAGATCCTCCTTGGCGGGAGGGGGATCACGAGCAGTACTTC,CASSQDPPWREGDHEQYF
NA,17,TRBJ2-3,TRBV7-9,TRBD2,TGTGCCAGCAGCCGGGGGGGACGGGCCTTCGCCACAGATACGCAGTATTTT,CASSRGGRAFATDTQYF
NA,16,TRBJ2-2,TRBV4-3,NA,TGCGCCAGCAGCCAAGATAATCCCGGCGGCACCGGGGAGCTGTTTTTT,CASSQDNPGGTGELFF
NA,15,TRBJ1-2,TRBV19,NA,TGTGCCAGTAGATCCCCCCGACAGCAGACTGGTGGCTACACCTTC,CASRSPRQQTGGYTF
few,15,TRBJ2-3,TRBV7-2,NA,TGTGCCAGCAGCTTCCACAGGGTACGAACAGATACGCAGTATTTT,CASSFHRVRTDTQYF
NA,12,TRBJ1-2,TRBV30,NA,TGTGCCGCCAAAGGGGATAACTATGGCTACACCTTC,CAAKGDNYGYTF
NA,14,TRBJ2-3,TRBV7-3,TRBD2,TGTGCCAGCAGCTCTGGGACTATTATGGATACGCAGTATTTT,CASSSGTIMDTQYF
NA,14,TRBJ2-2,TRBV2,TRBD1,TGTGCCAGCAGACTCGGGACAGCCACCGGGGAGCTGTTTTTT,CASRLGTATGELFF
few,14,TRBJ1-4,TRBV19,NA,TGTGCCAGTAGGGCGGGGTTGGTTGCTGAAAAACTGTTTTTT,CASRAGLVAEKLFF
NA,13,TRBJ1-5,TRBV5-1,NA,TGCGCCAGCAGCTTGAGGGGTGATCAGCCCCAGCATTTT,CASSLRGDQPQHF
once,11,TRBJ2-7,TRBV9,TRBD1,TGTGCCAGCAGCCGGGACAGCGAGCAGTACTTC,CASSRDSEQYF
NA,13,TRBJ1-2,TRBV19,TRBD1,TGTGCCAGTAGTACCGGACAGGGCTATGGCTACACCTTC,CASSTGQGYGYTF
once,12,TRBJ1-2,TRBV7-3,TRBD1,TGTGCCAGCCCAGGGACAGGCGTCAAGTCAACCTTC,CASPGTGVKSTF
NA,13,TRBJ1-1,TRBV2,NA,TGTGCCAGCAGTCCACAGGGAGGGAATGAAGCTTTCTTT,CASSPQGGNEAFF
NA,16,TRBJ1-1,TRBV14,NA,TGTGCCAGCAGCCAAGATCAGCGCAGGGGATGGCGTGGAGCTTTCTTT,CASSQDQRRGWRGAFF
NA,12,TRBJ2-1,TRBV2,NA,TGTGCCAGCAGAGGGAGTTACAGTGAGCAGTTCTTC,CASRGSYSEQFF
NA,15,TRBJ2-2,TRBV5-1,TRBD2,TGCGCCAGCAGCTTACGCGGGGGGCAGGTCGGGGAGCTGTTTTTT,CASSLRGGQVGELFF
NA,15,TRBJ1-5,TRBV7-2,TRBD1,TGTGCCAGCAGCACGACAGGGAGCAGCAATCAGCCCCAGCATTTT,CASSTTGSSNQPQHF
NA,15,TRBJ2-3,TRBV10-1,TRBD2,TGCGCCAGCAGTAAGAGCGGGGGGCGCACAGATACGCAGTATTTT,CASSKSGGRTDTQYF
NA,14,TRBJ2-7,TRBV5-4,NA,TGTGCCAGCAGCCAATCCGGGACTTTCTACGAGCAGTACTTC,CASSQSGTFYEQYF
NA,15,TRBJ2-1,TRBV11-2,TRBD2,TGTGCCAGCCTGAGCGGGGTAGGGACCCCCAATGAGCAGTTCTTC,CASLSGVGTPNEQFF
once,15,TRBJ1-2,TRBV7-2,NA,TGTGCCAGCAGCTTAGCAGGGGCCTCTAACTATGGCTACACCTTC,CASSLAGASNYGYTF
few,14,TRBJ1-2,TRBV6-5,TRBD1,TGTGCCAGCAGTCGGACAGGGGCCGGCTATGGCTACACCTTC,CASSRTGAGYGYTF
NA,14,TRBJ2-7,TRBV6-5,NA,TGTGCCAGCATTGGCGGGACAGCGATCTACGAGCAGTACTTC,CASIGGTAIYEQYF
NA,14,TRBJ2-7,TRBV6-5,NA,TGTGCCAGCAGTTCCCTTGAGCGGAACTACGAGCAGTACTTC,CASSSLERNYEQYF
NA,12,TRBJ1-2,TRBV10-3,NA,TGTGCCATCACAACCGGGGACTATGGCTACACCTTC,CAITTGDYGYTF
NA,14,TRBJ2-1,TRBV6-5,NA,TGTGCCAGCAGTCGGGAAGGACGTGTCAATGAGCAGTTCTTC,CASSREGRVNEQFF
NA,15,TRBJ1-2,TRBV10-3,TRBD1,TGTGCCATCAGTGAGGACAGGGGGACTTCCTATGGCTACACCTTC,CAISEDRGTSYGYTF
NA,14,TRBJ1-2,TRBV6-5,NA,TGTGCCAGCAGTTACTACAGGAGAGACTATGGCTACACCTTC,CASSYYRRDYGYTF
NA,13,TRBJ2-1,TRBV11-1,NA,TGTGCCAGCAGCCCCGAGGCCCTCAATGAGCAGTTCTTC,CASSPEALNEQFF
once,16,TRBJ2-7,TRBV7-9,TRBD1,TGTGCCAGCAGCTTAAGTCCGAGACAGGGGCTCTACGAGCAGTACTTC,CASSLSPRQGLYEQYF
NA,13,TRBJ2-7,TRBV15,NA,TGTGCCACCAGCAGAGACCTACCCGACGAGCAGTACTTC,CATSRDLPDEQYF
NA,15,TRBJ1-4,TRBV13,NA,TGTGCCAGCAGCGAAAGGGGGAGAATTAGAGAAAAACTGTTTTTT,CASSERGRIREKLFF
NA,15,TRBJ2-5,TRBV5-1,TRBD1,TGCGCCAGCAGCTTGGTGGGACAGGGGGACGAGACCCAGTACTTC,CASSLVGQGDETQYF
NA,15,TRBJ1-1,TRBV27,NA,TGTGCCAGCAGTTTATCACCAGGGCCGAACACTGAAGCTTTCTTT,CASSLSPGPNTEAFF
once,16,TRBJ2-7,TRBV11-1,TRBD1,TGTGCCAGCAGCTTAGGCTGGTTTGGGGCAGGGGGCGAGCAGTACTTC,CASSLGWFGAGGEQYF
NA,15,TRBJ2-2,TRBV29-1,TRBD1,TGCAGCGTGAGAATTACAGGGGGCAGTACCGGGGAGCTGTTTTTT,CSVRITGGSTGELFF
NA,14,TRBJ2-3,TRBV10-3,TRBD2,TGTGCCATCTCAGGGACTAGCGAGGCAGATACGCAGTATTTT,CAISGTSEADTQYF
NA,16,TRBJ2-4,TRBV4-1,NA,TGCGCCAGCAGCCCAATTGGACAGAAGGGCAAAAACATTCAGTACTTC,CASSPIGQKGKNIQYF
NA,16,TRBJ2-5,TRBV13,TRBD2,TGTGCCAGCAGCTCGTCGAACCGGGGGGGCCGTGAGACCCAGTACTTC,CASSSSNRGGRETQYF
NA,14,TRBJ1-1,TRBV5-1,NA,TGCGCCAGCAGCTTACAGGTTTCGGTCACTGAAGCTTTCTTT,CASSLQVSVTEAFF
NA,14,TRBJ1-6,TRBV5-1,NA,TGCGCCAGCAGCCACAGACAGGACGCTTCACCCCTCCACTTT,CASSHRQDASPLHF
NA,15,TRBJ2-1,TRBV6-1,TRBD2,TGTGCCAGCAGGACCAGAGCGGGGGGGTCGAATGAGCAGTTCTTC,CASRTRAGGSNEQFF
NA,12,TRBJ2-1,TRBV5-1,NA,TGCGCCAGCAGCTTGGAAGGGGGTGAGCAGTTCTTC,CASSLEGGEQFF
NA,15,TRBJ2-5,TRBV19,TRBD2,TGTGCCAGTAGTACCCCGAGGGGAGGGCAAGAGACCCAGTACTTC,CASSTPRGGQETQYF